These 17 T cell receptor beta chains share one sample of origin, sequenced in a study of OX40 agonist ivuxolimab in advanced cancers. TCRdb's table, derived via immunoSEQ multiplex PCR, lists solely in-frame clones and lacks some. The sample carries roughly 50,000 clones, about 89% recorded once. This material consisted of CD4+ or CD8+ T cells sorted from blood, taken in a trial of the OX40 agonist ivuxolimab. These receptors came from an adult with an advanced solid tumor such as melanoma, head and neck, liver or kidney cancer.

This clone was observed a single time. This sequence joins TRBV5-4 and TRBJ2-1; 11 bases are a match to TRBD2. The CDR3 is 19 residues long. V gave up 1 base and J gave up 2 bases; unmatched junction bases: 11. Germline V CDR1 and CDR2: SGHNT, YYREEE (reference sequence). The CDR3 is CASSLSALAGAPTYNEQFF. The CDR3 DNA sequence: TGTGCCAGCAGCTTGAGCGCACTAGCGGGAGCGCCCACCTACAATGAGCAGTTCTTC. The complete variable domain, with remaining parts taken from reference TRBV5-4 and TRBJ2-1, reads ETGVTQSPTHLIKTRGQQVTLRCSSQSGHNTVSWYQQALGQGPQFIFQYYREEENGRGNFPPRFSGLQFPNYSSELNVNALELDDSALYLCASSLSALAGAPTYNEQFFGPGTRLTVL.

The CDR3 DNA reads as TGTGCAAGTCGCCTAGCGACAGGGTATCAGCCCCAGCATTTT. Translation: CASRLATGYQPQHF. J is TRBJ1-5 and V is TRBV12-2; TRBD1 reflects the table's D call only, with no check against the DNA. TRBV12-2 is a known pseudogene. The length of the CDR3 is 14 residues.

CDR3 in amino acids: CASCYLFGTQYF. The CDR3 nucleotides read TGTGCCAGCTGTTATCTTTTTGGGACCCAGTACTTC. The chain employs TRBV5-8 and TRBJ2-5; no firm D call. The germline gives CDR1 SGHTS, CDR2 YDEGEE. The V and J ends lost 7 bases and 7 bases respectively, with 14 bases between them. The CDR3 spans 12 residues.

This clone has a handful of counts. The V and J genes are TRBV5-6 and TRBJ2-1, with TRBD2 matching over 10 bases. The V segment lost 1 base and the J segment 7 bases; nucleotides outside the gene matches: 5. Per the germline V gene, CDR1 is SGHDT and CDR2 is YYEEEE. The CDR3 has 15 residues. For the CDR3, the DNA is TGTGCCAGCAGCTTGCGGACTAGCGGAGTGAATGAGCAGTTCTTC. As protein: CASSLRTSGVNEQFF.

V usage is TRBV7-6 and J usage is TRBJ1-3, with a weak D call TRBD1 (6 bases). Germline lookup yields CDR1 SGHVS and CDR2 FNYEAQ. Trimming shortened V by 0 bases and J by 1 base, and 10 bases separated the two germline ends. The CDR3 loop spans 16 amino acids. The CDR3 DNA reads TGTGCCAGCAGCTTAGCGGGCAGGGGATCTGGAAACACCATATATTTT. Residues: CASSLAGRGSGNTIYF.

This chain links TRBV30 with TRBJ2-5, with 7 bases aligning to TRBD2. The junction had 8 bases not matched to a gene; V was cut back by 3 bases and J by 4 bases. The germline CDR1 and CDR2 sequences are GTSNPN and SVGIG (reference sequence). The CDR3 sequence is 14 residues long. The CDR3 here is CAWRYGGSRETQYF. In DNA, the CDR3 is TGTGCCTGGAGGTACGGCGGGAGTCGAGAGACCCAGTACTTC.

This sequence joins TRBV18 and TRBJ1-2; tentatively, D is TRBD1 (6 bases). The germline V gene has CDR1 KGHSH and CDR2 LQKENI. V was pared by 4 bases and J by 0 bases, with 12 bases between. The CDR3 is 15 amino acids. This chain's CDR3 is CASSLRQAPNYGYTF. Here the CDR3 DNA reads TGTGCCAGCTCACTCAGACAGGCCCCTAACTATGGCTACACCTTC.

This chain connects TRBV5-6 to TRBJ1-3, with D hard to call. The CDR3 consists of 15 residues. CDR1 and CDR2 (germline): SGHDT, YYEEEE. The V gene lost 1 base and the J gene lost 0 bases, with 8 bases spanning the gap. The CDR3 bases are TGTGCCAGCAGCTTGAGGATCTTCTCTGGAAACACCATATATTTT. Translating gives CASSLRIFSGNTIYF.

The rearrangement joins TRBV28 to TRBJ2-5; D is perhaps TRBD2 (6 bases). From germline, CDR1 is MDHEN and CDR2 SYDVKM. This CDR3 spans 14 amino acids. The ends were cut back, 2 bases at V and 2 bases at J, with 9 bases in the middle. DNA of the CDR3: TGTGCCAGCAGTTTAACAGGACTACAAGAGACCCAGTACTTC. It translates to CASSLTGLQETQYF.

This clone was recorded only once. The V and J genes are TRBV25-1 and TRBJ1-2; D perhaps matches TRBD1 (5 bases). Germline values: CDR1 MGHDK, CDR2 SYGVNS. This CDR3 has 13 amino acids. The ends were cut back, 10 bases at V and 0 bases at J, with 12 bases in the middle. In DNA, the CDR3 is TGTGCCACCCGGGGCGGAACTAACTATGGCTACACCTTC. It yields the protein CATRGGTNYGYTF.

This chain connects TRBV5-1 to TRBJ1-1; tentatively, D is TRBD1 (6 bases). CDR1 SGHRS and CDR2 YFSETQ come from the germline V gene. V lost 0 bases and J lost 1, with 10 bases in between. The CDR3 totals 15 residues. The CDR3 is CASSLATGPNTEAFF. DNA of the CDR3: TGCGCCAGCAGCTTGGCGACAGGCCCGAACACTGAAGCTTTCTTT.

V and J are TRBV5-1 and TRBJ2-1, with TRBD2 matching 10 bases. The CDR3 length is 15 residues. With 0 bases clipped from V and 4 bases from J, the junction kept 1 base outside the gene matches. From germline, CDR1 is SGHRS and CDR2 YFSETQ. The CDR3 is CASSLGSGGYNEQFF. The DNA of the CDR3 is TGCGCCAGCAGCTTGGGTAGCGGGGGGTACAATGAGCAGTTCTTC.

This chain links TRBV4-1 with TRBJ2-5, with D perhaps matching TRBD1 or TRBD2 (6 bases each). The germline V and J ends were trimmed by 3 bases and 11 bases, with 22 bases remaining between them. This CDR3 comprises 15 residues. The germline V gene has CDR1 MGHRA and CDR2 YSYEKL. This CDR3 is CASSQGVDSRREQYF. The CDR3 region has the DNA TGCGCCAGCAGCCAGGGGGTGGACAGCCGTCGGGAGCAGTACTTC.

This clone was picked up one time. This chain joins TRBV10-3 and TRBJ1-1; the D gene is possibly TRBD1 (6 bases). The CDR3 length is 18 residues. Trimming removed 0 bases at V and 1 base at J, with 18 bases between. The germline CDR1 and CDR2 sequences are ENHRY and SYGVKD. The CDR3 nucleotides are TGTGCCATCAGTGAGTCGATGGGGGGGCCATTAAAGAACACTGAAGCTTTCTTT. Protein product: CAISESMGGPLKNTEAFF.

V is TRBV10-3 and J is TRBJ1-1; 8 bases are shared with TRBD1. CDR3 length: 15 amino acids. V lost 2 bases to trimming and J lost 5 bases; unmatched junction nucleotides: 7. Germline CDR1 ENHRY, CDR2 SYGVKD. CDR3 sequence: CAISEPGQGRTEAFF. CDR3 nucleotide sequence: TGTGCCATCAGTGAGCCCGGACAGGGAAGGACTGAAGCTTTCTTT.

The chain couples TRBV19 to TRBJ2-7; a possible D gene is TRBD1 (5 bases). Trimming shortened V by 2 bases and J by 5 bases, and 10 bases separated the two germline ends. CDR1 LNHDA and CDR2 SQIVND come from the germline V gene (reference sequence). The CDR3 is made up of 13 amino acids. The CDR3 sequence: CASSITGFHEQYF. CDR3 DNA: TGTGCCAGTAGTATAACAGGATTCCACGAGCAGTACTTC.

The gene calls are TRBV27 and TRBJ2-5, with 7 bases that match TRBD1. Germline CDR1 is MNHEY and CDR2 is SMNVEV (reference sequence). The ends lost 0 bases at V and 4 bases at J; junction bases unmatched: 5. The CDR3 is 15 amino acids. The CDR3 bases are TGTGCCAGCAGTTTATCCGAACAGGGGAGAGAGACCCAGTACTTC. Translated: CASSLSEQGRETQYF.